This T cell receptor beta chain was sequenced for a study of early T cells in non-severe SARS-CoV-2 infection. This clonotype showed up many times. V gave up 4 bases and J gave up 5 bases; unmatched junction bases: 10. Germline values: CDR1 LGHNA, CDR2 YNFKEQ. This CDR3 comprises 15 residues. Unique molecular identifiers tagged individual cDNA molecules. A single record per CDR3 protein comes from TCRdb applying MiXCR to the 5' RACE reads. The table shows about 70,000 distinct CDR3 sequences, with around 10% occurring only once. The specimen was whole blood, collected at baseline. The TCR originated in an adult who was a healthcare worker with PCR-confirmed SARS-CoV-2 infection or an uninfected control (not recorded which). The donor label of this sample is uncertain. This chain uses TRBV4-2 with TRBJ2-7; 8 nucleotides match TRBD2. Here the CDR3 DNA reads TGTGCCAGCAGCCCACGGGGGGGCGTCGGGGACGAGCAGTACTTC. This gives the protein CASSPRGGVGDEQYF.